This T cell receptor (beta chain) was identified during a study of blood T cells in healthy people across ages. For the second PCR, which ran for roughly 6 to 12 cycles, a sample-barcoded 5' primer and a J-beta primer mix were used. TCRdb analysed the 5' RACE reads with MiXCR anew, one entry per CDR3 protein. The sample lists around 710,000 distinct CDR3 sequences, 43% occurring once. The length of the CDR3 is 14 residues. Per germline, CDR1 MNHNY and CDR2 SVGAGI (reference sequence). The V end lost 2 bases, the J end lost 5 bases, and 13 bases lay between the germline ends. V is TRBV6-6 and J is TRBJ2-7; D not resolved. The sequence was obtained from a woman in her sixties in good health. Input material: blood. CDR3: CASSYGPAYHEQYF. CDR3 in DNA: TGTGCCAGCAGTTACGGACCGGCTTACCACGAGCAGTACTTC.